The 22 T cell receptor beta chains presented below share a single source sample, sequenced in a study of blood T cell repertoires in COVID-19. Some clones are missing from TCRdb's copy, which holds only in-frame ones; the method was immunoSEQ multiplex PCR. The sample lists 140,000 to 150,000 clones, 86% occurring once. Specimen: PBMCs or T cells enriched from blood (not recorded which). Receptors originate from a man aged 50-59 years who had recovered from COVID-19.

The genes are TRBV2 and TRBJ1-4, with 9 positions matching TRBD1. The CDR3 length is 16 residues. Germline values: CDR1 SNHLY, CDR2 FYNNEI. Trimming cost V 5 bases and J 8 bases; bases outside gene matches: 12. The CDR3 DNA follows: TGTGCCAGCAGTCTTTCGGACAGGGGAACGGGAGAAAAACTGTTTTTT. This encodes CASSLSDRGTGEKLFF.

The genes are TRBV24-1 and TRBJ2-3; D possibly corresponds to TRBD2 (7 bases). The V gene lost 5 bases and the J gene lost 8 bases, with 22 bases spanning the gap. This CDR3 has 16 residues. Germline assignment: CDR1 KGHDR and CDR2 SFDVKD. Here the CDR3 DNA reads TGTGCCACCAGTGGCGGCGGGGGCCCACTCGGGACTACGCAGTATTTT. This gives the protein CATSGGGGPLGTTQYF.

The chain joins TRBV7-2 to TRBJ2-7; 10 bases map to TRBD2. Germline V gene lookup returns CDR1 SGHTA and CDR2 FQGNSA. This CDR3 contains 15 residues. V gave up 5 bases and J gave up 6 bases; unmatched junction bases: 10. CDR3 nucleotide sequence: TGTGCCAGCAGCCCGCTAGCGGGAGCTGCAGGCGAGCAGTACTTC. Its translation is CASSPLAGAAGEQYF.

This chain links TRBV7-2 with TRBJ2-5; 11 nucleotides agree with TRBD2. The V gene's germline CDR1 is SGHTA and CDR2 FQGNSA. The CDR3 loop spans 16 amino acids. J gave up 5 bases and V 7 bases, and 12 bases lay outside the gene matches. The CDR3 DNA follows: TGTGCCAGCACTTCCACAATAGCGGGGGGGCGGGAGACCCAGTACTTC. Translating gives CASTSTIAGGRETQYF.

The chain links TRBV24-1 to TRBJ2-3; D may be TRBD2 (5 bases). The CDR3 sequence is 13 residues long. Germline assignment: CDR1 KGHDR and CDR2 SFDVKD. V lost 0 bases, J lost 8 bases, and 8 bases lay in between. DNA of the CDR3: TGTGCCACCAGTGATTTGTCCGCGGGTACGCAGTATTTT. It is translated as CATSDLSAGTQYF.

The V and J genes are TRBV6-2 or TRBV6-3 and TRBJ2-7, with D possibly matching TRBD2 (5 bases). Trimming shortened V by 5 bases and J by 3 bases, and 26 bases separated the two germline ends. This CDR3 has 18 residues. Germline V gives CDR1 MNHEY, CDR2 SVGEGT. The CDR3 spells CASSPPRRLAKVNYEQYF. The CDR3 DNA is TGTGCCAGCAGTCCCCCTCGGAGGTTGGCCAAAGTCAACTACGAGCAGTACTTC.

The chain combines TRBV28 with TRBJ1-6, with a weak D call TRBD1 (6 bases). CDR1 and CDR2 (germline): MDHEN, SYDVKM. The CDR3 has 17 residues. V was shortened by 6 bases and J by 1 base, with 16 bases between the two germline ends. The chain's CDR3 is CASRGTGIRSYNSPLHF. The CDR3 coding sequence is TGTGCCAGCAGGGGTACAGGGATTCGGTCCTATAATTCACCCCTCCACTTT.

The chain uses TRBV5-1 and TRBJ2-3; D is possibly TRBD2 (6 bases). The V end was cut by 3 bases, the J end by 0 bases, with 14 bases between. Germline CDR1 reads SGHRS; CDR2 reads YFSETQ. The length of the CDR3 is 16 residues. The CDR3 DNA follows: TGCGCCAGCAGCTCCTCCCTAGCGAAGAGCACAGATACGCAGTATTTT. Its translation: CASSSSLAKSTDTQYF.

The gene calls are TRBV3-1 (or the pseudogene TRBV3-2) and TRBJ2-3; a possible D gene is TRBD1 (6 bases). Looked up from germline, CDR1 is LGHDT and CDR2 is YNNKEL (reference sequence). Trimming took off 1 base at V and 5 bases at J, with 13 bases between the two ends. The CDR3 spans 15 residues. CDR3 DNA: TGTGCCAGCAGCCAAGGTCTGGGGGCCGTAGATACGCAGTATTTT. It yields the protein CASSQGLGAVDTQYF.

The chain uses TRBV7-9 and TRBJ1-1; D remains unclear. CDR1 is SEHNR and CDR2 is FQNEAQ in the germline V gene (reference sequence). The V gene lost 0 bases and the J gene lost 5 bases, with 13 bases spanning the gap. CDR3 size: 15 residues. The CDR3 region has the DNA TGTGCCAGCAGCTTAGCGGAGAAGGTTAGGACTGAAGCTTTCTTT. It is translated as CASSLAEKVRTEAFF.

J is TRBJ1-2 and V is TRBV5-4; 12 nucleotides align to TRBD1. The CDR3 is made up of 14 amino acids. CDR1 SGHNT and CDR2 YYREEE come from the germline V gene (reference sequence). Losses at the gene ends were 3 bases for V and 8 bases for J; bases not matched to a gene: 5. The CDR3 loop is CASSWGQGAEGYTF. CDR3 bases: TGTGCCAGCAGCTGGGGACAGGGGGCAGAGGGCTACACCTTC.

This chain joins TRBV6-5 and TRBJ2-1, with D tentatively TRBD2 (5 bases). The CDR3 is made up of 15 amino acids. The V gene's germline CDR1 is MNHEY and CDR2 SVGAGI. V shed 10 bases and J shed 1 base, with 17 bases lying between them. DNA of the CDR3: TGTGCCACCAAGCAGGTAGCGCATTCCTACAATGAGCAGTTCTTC. This translates into CATKQVAHSYNEQFF.

V gene TRBV7-2 combines with J gene TRBJ1-1; weak D call: TRBD1 (5 bases). Germline values: CDR1 SGHTA, CDR2 FQGNSA. The V gene lost 3 bases and the J gene lost 8 bases, with 16 bases spanning the gap. The CDR3 is 14 amino acids. The CDR3 here is CASSFGGALGEAFF. The CDR3 bases are TGTGCCAGCAGCTTTGGTGGGGCCTTAGGGGAAGCTTTCTTT.

The rearrangement uses TRBV5-8 and TRBJ2-3; 7 nucleotides agree with TRBD1. This CDR3 has 14 residues. The V segment lost 5 bases and the J segment 1 base; nucleotides outside the gene matches: 4. Germline CDR1 and CDR2: SGHTS and YDEGEE. The CDR3 loop is CASSLDRGTDTQYF. CDR3 bases: TGTGCCAGCAGTTTAGACAGGGGCACAGATACGCAGTATTTT.

The V and J genes are TRBV5-6 and TRBJ2-7, with D perhaps matching TRBD1 (6 bases). Trimming removed 4 bases from V and 4 bases from J, with 24 bases in between. This CDR3 is 17 amino acids long. Germline CDR1 is SGHDT and CDR2 is YYEEEE. CDR3 amino acids: CASSVSSDRYGIYEQYF. For the CDR3, the DNA is TGTGCCAGCAGCGTAAGCAGTGACAGGTACGGTATTTACGAGCAGTACTTC. Combining the CDR3 with reference TRBV5-6 and TRBJ2-7 gives the whole variable domain DAGVTQSPTHLIKTRGQQVTLRCSPKSGHDTVSWYQQALGQGPQFIFQYYEEEERQRGNFPDRFSGHQFPNYSSELNVNALLLGDSALYLCASSVSSDRYGIYEQYFGPGTRLTVT.

The chain links TRBV30 to TRBJ2-3; D perhaps matches TRBD2 (5 bases). CDR1 GTSNPN and CDR2 SVGIG come from the germline V gene (reference sequence). The CDR3 has 11 amino acids. CDR3 coding DNA: TGTGCTGGGAGCGTGGCAGATACGCAGTATTTT. Amino acid sequence: CAGSVADTQYF.

Concerning this clone: One end of the junction fails to match germline, which may point to a read error. This chain's CDR3 is CASSQDRTSNHF. The CDR3 region has the DNA TGTGCCAGCAGCCAAGACCGGACTAGCAATCATTTT. J is TRBJ2-3 and V is TRBV3-1 (or the pseudogene TRBV3-2); 8 bases align to TRBD2. Germline CDR1 and CDR2: LGHDT and YNNKEL (reference sequence). The length of the CDR3 is 12 residues.

V usage is TRBV12-3 or TRBV12-4 and J usage is TRBJ2-1; D might be TRBD1 (5 bases). V was pared by 5 bases and J by 15 bases, with 17 bases between. This CDR3 has 12 residues. CDR3 nucleotides: TGTGCCAGCAGTCGAGACGTAGGGGTAAGGTTCTTC. This gives the protein CASSRDVGVRFF.

The rearrangement uses TRBV3-1 (or the pseudogene TRBV3-2) and TRBJ1-1; D is uncertain. The CDR3 totals 12 residues. Trimming shortened V by 4 bases and J by 9 bases, and 12 bases separated the two germline ends. Germline V gene data show CDR1 as LGHDT and CDR2 as YNNKEL (reference sequence). CDR3 loop: CASSPNREQAFF. The CDR3 bases are TGTGCCAGCAGCCCCAACCGGGAACAAGCTTTCTTT.

This clone showed up many times. The chain recombines TRBV7-8 with TRBJ1-1; TRBD1 matches 7 bases. The CDR3 has 12 amino acids. Germline trimming cut 1 base from V and 11 bases from J; bases unmatched to any gene: 4. Germline CDR1 SGHVS, CDR2 FQNEAQ. CDR3 sequence reads: CASSLDRGMAFF. DNA for the CDR3: TGTGCCAGCAGCTTAGACAGGGGAATGGCTTTCTTT. Based on the CDR3 plus reference TRBV7-8 and TRBJ1-1, the full variable domain is GAGVSQSPRYKVAKRGQDVALRCDPISGHVSLFWYQQALGQGPEFLTYFQNEAQLDKSGLPSDRFFAERPEGSVSTLKIQRTQQEDSAVYLCASSLDRGMAFFGQGTRLTVV.

As DNA, the CDR3 is TGTGCCAGCTCACCATACAGGGGAGCTAACTATGGCTACACCTTC. Protein sequence: CASSPYRGANYGYTF. The chain has TRBV18 and TRBJ1-2; the match to TRBD1 covers 7 bases. V shed 2 bases and J 0 bases; nucleotides not matched to a gene: 3. This CDR3 has 15 residues. Germline V gives CDR1 KGHSH, CDR2 LQKENI.

This chain connects TRBV5-4 to TRBJ1-2; D is possibly TRBD1 (6 bases). Trimming took 5 bases from V and 2 from J, leaving 10 bases between them. Germline CDR1 is SGHNT and CDR2 is YYREEE (reference sequence). The CDR3 is 13 amino acids. CDR3 residues: CASSGQPNYGYTF. CDR3 nucleotide sequence: TGTGCCAGCAGTGGACAGCCAAACTATGGCTACACCTTC.